The rows below give T cell receptor beta chains drawn from one sample of a study of cytomegalovirus exposure and HLA in healthy donors. Sequencing used immunoSEQ multiplex PCR; TCRdb keeps in-frame clones, though not all of them. Seen here are fewer than 130,000 clones, over 60% observed once, and the top ten hold 13%. Sequencing used PBMCs. These receptors all stem from a man aged 30-40 years in good health and CMV-seropositive. CDR3s include the opening cysteine and the closing phenylalanine or tryptophan. A D gene is named only where the DNA matches it firmly. Rows may omit the clone size; those that give it use once, few, many or a size class.

v_call: TRBV9
j_call: TRBJ1-2
clone_size: -
d_call: TRBD1
cdr3_nt: TGTGCCAGCAGCGCGAGCACCTACAGAGGACAGGCCGGAACAGCTAACTATGGCTACACCTTC
cdr3_aa: CASSASTYRGQAGTANYGYTF

v_call: TRBV27
j_call: TRBJ1-1
clone_size: -
d_call: -
cdr3_nt: TGTGCCAGCAGTTTGGCCCCGGAGGGACCTGAAGCTTTCTTT
cdr3_aa: CASSLAPEGPEAFF

v_call: TRBV28
j_call: TRBJ1-5
clone_size: -
d_call: TRBD1
cdr3_nt: TGTGCCAGCAGTTTTTTATACAGGGGGCGCGCGGGGCAGCCCCAGCATTTT
cdr3_aa: CASSFLYRGRAGQPQHF

v_call: TRBV4-1
j_call: TRBJ1-5
clone_size: -
d_call: -
cdr3_nt: TGCGCCAGCAGCCAAGAGGGGGGAGGAAATCAGCCCCAGCATTTT
cdr3_aa: CASSQEGGGNQPQHF

v_call: TRBV27
j_call: TRBJ1-2
clone_size: -
d_call: -
cdr3_nt: TGTGCCAGCAGTCCCGCCCGCAGGGGTCACTATGGCTACACCTTC
cdr3_aa: CASSPARRGHYGYTF

v_call: TRBV7-2
j_call: TRBJ1-5
clone_size: -
d_call: -
cdr3_nt: TGTGCCAGCAGCTCCGACAAGGGGCTGGGGCAGCCCCAGCATTTT
cdr3_aa: CASSSDKGLGQPQHF

v_call: TRBV7-8
j_call: TRBJ2-7
clone_size: -
d_call: TRBD2
cdr3_nt: TGTGCCAGCAGCCGGGACTACCGCTCCTACGAGCAGTACTTC
cdr3_aa: CASSRDYRSYEQYF

v_call: TRBV12-5
j_call: TRBJ1-1
clone_size: -
d_call: -
cdr3_nt: TGTGCTAGTGGTTTCCCCGAGGGCCGCCAGGCGAACACTGAAGCTTTCTTT
cdr3_aa: CASGFPEGRQANTEAFF

v_call: TRBV27
j_call: TRBJ2-7
clone_size: -
d_call: -
cdr3_nt: TGTGCCAGCAGTCTACAGCGGGCGCTCCTCTACGAGCAGTACTTC
cdr3_aa: CASSLQRALLYEQYF

v_call: TRBV9
j_call: TRBJ2-3
clone_size: once
d_call: TRBD2
cdr3_nt: TGTGCCAGCAGCGTAGGCGGGAGCGCCTTCGATACGCAGTATTTT
cdr3_aa: CASSVGGSAFDTQYF

v_call: TRBV11-1
j_call: TRBJ1-1
clone_size: -
d_call: -
cdr3_nt: TGTGCCAGCAGCCGACAGGTTGGCGCTGAAGCTTTCTTT
cdr3_aa: CASSRQVGAEAFF

v_call: TRBV28
j_call: TRBJ2-1
clone_size: -
d_call: TRBD1
cdr3_nt: TGTGCCAGCAGTTTATGGGTACAGGGGGCTTCCTACAATGAGCAGTTCTTC
cdr3_aa: CASSLWVQGASYNEQFF

v_call: TRBV19
j_call: TRBJ2-2
clone_size: few
d_call: TRBD1
cdr3_nt: TGTGCCAGTAGTACGACAGGGGGCTGGTCCGGGGAGCTGTTTTTT
cdr3_aa: CASSTTGGWSGELFF

v_call: TRBV2
j_call: TRBJ2-7
clone_size: -
d_call: TRBD1
cdr3_nt: TGTGCCAGCAATTTCCCCGGGACAGGGGACGAGCAGTACTTC
cdr3_aa: CASNFPGTGDEQYF

v_call: TRBV4-1
j_call: TRBJ2-1
clone_size: -
d_call: TRBD2
cdr3_nt: TGCGCCAGCAGCCACTTCCCGACTAGCGGGGGGTTAGTTTTCTTC
cdr3_aa: CASSHFPTSGGLVFF

v_call: TRBV5-4
j_call: TRBJ2-7
clone_size: -
d_call: TRBD2
cdr3_nt: TGTGCCAGCAGCCAAGATCCTTTGCGGGAGGAGTACTTC
cdr3_aa: CASSQDPLREEYF

v_call: TRBV13
j_call: TRBJ2-5
clone_size: -
d_call: TRBD2
cdr3_nt: TGTGCCAGCAGCTCCGGGACTAGCGGAACCCAAGAGACCCAGTACTTC
cdr3_aa: CASSSGTSGTQETQYF

v_call: TRBV7-9
j_call: TRBJ1-1
clone_size: -
d_call: -
cdr3_nt: TGTGCCAGCAGCTTAGCGATCGGTTTAGCTTTCTTT
cdr3_aa: CASSLAIGLAFF

v_call: TRBV7-2
j_call: TRBJ2-5
clone_size: -
d_call: -
cdr3_nt: TGTGCCAGCAGCTTACGTGCTAGCGAAGAGACCCAGTACTTC
cdr3_aa: CASSLRASEETQYF

v_call: TRBV6-6
j_call: TRBJ2-2
clone_size: -
d_call: -
cdr3_nt: TGTGCCAGCAGGACAGGGAACACCGGGGAGCTGTTTTTT
cdr3_aa: CASRTGNTGELFF

v_call: TRBV7-8
j_call: TRBJ2-1
clone_size: few
d_call: TRBD1
cdr3_nt: TGTGCCAGCAGCCCCCTGGGGCGACAGGGGGTGCATGAGCAGTTCTTC
cdr3_aa: CASSPLGRQGVHEQFF

v_call: TRBV9
j_call: TRBJ1-3
clone_size: -
d_call: TRBD1
cdr3_nt: TGTGCCAGCAGCGTCGGGACAGGGAACTCTGGAAACACCATATATTTT
cdr3_aa: CASSVGTGNSGNTIYF

v_call: TRBV28
j_call: TRBJ2-3
clone_size: -
d_call: TRBD1
cdr3_nt: TGTGCCAGCAGTTTAAGGGCAGGGGGTGGCACAGATACGCAGTATTTT
cdr3_aa: CASSLRAGGGTDTQYF

v_call: TRBV10-3
j_call: TRBJ2-7
clone_size: -
d_call: -
cdr3_nt: TGTGCCACTAGGGGGAGCGGGGTACCCTACGAGCAGTACTTC
cdr3_aa: CATRGSGVPYEQYF

v_call: TRBV23-1
j_call: TRBJ1-3
clone_size: -
d_call: -
cdr3_nt: TGCGCCAGCAGTCAATCGAATGGGCAGCCGAGCTCTGGAAACACCATATATTTT
cdr3_aa: CASSQSNGQPSSGNTIYF

v_call: TRBV7-2
j_call: TRBJ2-5
clone_size: -
d_call: TRBD1
cdr3_nt: TGTGCCAGCAGCCAAAGACAGGGACAGTACTTC
cdr3_aa: CASSQRQGQYF

v_call: TRBV4-3
j_call: TRBJ1-2
clone_size: -
d_call: -
cdr3_nt: TGCGCCAGCAGCCAAGGCCCAGGACAAATAACGGGCTACACCTTC
cdr3_aa: CASSQGPGQITGYTF

v_call: TRBV6-5
j_call: TRBJ2-1
clone_size: -
d_call: -
cdr3_nt: TGTGCCAGCAGTGCGACAGACAATGAGCAGTTCTTC
cdr3_aa: CASSATDNEQFF

v_call: TRBV19
j_call: TRBJ1-2
clone_size: once
d_call: -
cdr3_nt: TGTGCCAGTAGGAATAACTCCGACAGATACTATGGCTACACCTTC
cdr3_aa: CASRNNSDRYYGYTF

v_call: TRBV9
j_call: TRBJ2-1
clone_size: once
d_call: -
cdr3_nt: TGTGCCAGCAGCGTAGTGGAGAATGAGCAGTTCTTC
cdr3_aa: CASSVVENEQFF

v_call: TRBV9
j_call: TRBJ2-3
clone_size: -
d_call: TRBD2
cdr3_nt: TGTGCCAGCAGCGGCGGGGGTGCTAGCACAGATACGCAGTATTTT
cdr3_aa: CASSGGGASTDTQYF

v_call: TRBV5-4
j_call: TRBJ2-5
clone_size: -
d_call: -
cdr3_nt: TGTGCCAGCAGCCTCCAAGAGACCCAGTACTTC
cdr3_aa: CASSLQETQYF

v_call: TRBV2
j_call: TRBJ2-7
clone_size: once
d_call: TRBD2
cdr3_nt: TGTGCCAGCAAGCCCGGGGGGTCCTACGAGCAGTACTTC
cdr3_aa: CASKPGGSYEQYF

v_call: TRBV7-9
j_call: TRBJ2-7
clone_size: -
d_call: TRBD1
cdr3_nt: TGTGCCAGCGAAGCCACAGGGGGACATTACGAGCAGTACTTC
cdr3_aa: CASEATGGHYEQYF

v_call: TRBV7-2
j_call: TRBJ2-7
clone_size: -
d_call: -
cdr3_nt: TGTGCCAGCAGCGAGGGCTACGAGCAGTACTTC
cdr3_aa: CASSEGYEQYF

v_call: TRBV7-2
j_call: TRBJ2-1
clone_size: -
d_call: TRBD2
cdr3_nt: TGTGCCAGCAGCTTCGTGCGGGGGAGTGAGCAGTTCTTC
cdr3_aa: CASSFVRGSEQFF

v_call: TRBV7-3
j_call: TRBJ2-5
clone_size: -
d_call: -
cdr3_nt: TGTGCCAGCAGCTTAACGACCGGCGGGGCAGAGACCCAGTACTTC
cdr3_aa: CASSLTTGGAETQYF

v_call: TRBV7-2
j_call: TRBJ2-7
clone_size: -
d_call: -
cdr3_nt: TGTGCCAGCAGCTTAGCGGTAGGGTCCAAAGCGGCCTGGGACGAGCAGTACTTC
cdr3_aa: CASSLAVGSKAAWDEQYF

v_call: TRBV21-1
j_call: TRBJ2-1
clone_size: -
d_call: -
cdr3_nt: TGTGCCAGCAGCGAGACAGGATCCCCCGTCTGGACACACAATGAGCAGTTCTTC
cdr3_aa: CASSETGSPVWTHNEQFF

v_call: TRBV6-5
j_call: TRBJ1-1
clone_size: -
d_call: -
cdr3_nt: TGTGCCAGCAGTTACAGTGGAATATCGGGGACTGAAGCTTTCTTT
cdr3_aa: CASSYSGISGTEAFF

v_call: TRBV27
j_call: TRBJ1-1
clone_size: -
d_call: -
cdr3_nt: TGTGCCAGCAGTTTCGCGGTCCCAGTAGCTGAAGCTTTCTTT
cdr3_aa: CASSFAVPVAEAFF

v_call: TRBV15
j_call: TRBJ1-4
clone_size: -
d_call: -
cdr3_nt: TGTGCCACCAGCAGAGATCAAGGGGGTGAAAAACTGTTTTTT
cdr3_aa: CATSRDQGGEKLFF

v_call: TRBV4-3
j_call: TRBJ1-5
clone_size: -
d_call: -
cdr3_nt: TGCGCCAGCAGCCAAGGAGGGTTGGATCAGCCCCAGCATTTT
cdr3_aa: CASSQGGLDQPQHF

v_call: TRBV7-2
j_call: TRBJ1-2
clone_size: -
d_call: -
cdr3_nt: TGTGCCAGCAGCTTACAGGGGAGCTATGGCTACACCTTC
cdr3_aa: CASSLQGSYGYTF

v_call: TRBV5-1
j_call: TRBJ1-2
clone_size: -
d_call: -
cdr3_nt: TGCGCCAGCAGCTTTGGAGCAGCTAACTATGGCTACACCTTC
cdr3_aa: CASSFGAANYGYTF

v_call: TRBV2
j_call: TRBJ2-7
clone_size: -
d_call: TRBD2
cdr3_nt: TGTGCCAGCAGTGAAGCGCTCGGGGGGAGCTACGAGCAGTACTTC
cdr3_aa: CASSEALGGSYEQYF

v_call: TRBV27
j_call: TRBJ2-7
clone_size: -
d_call: -
cdr3_nt: TGTGCCAGCAGTTGGGGCCCTTCCTACGAGCAGTACTTC
cdr3_aa: CASSWGPSYEQYF

v_call: TRBV19
j_call: TRBJ2-2
clone_size: -
d_call: -
cdr3_nt: TGTGCCAGTAGTTTTATTTTTACAGGGTCCGCCGGGGAGCTGTTTTTT
cdr3_aa: CASSFIFTGSAGELFF

v_call: TRBV28
j_call: TRBJ1-5
clone_size: -
d_call: -
cdr3_nt: TGTGCCAGCAGTCCGGGGGAGATAAGTCAGCCCCAGCATTTT
cdr3_aa: CASSPGEISQPQHF

v_call: TRBV7-9
j_call: TRBJ2-1
clone_size: -
d_call: -
cdr3_nt: TGTGCCAGCAGCTTCAAAGCGGACAATGAGCAGTTCTTC
cdr3_aa: CASSFKADNEQFF

v_call: TRBV7-2
j_call: TRBJ1-3
clone_size: -
d_call: -
cdr3_nt: TGTGCCAGCAGCTCGGGTGGGGGAAACACCATATATTTT
cdr3_aa: CASSSGGGNTIYF

v_call: TRBV18
j_call: TRBJ2-1
clone_size: -
d_call: -
cdr3_nt: TGTGCCAGCTCACCAGCAGGCTACAATGAGCAGTTCTTC
cdr3_aa: CASSPAGYNEQFF